This is a list of T cell receptor beta chains from one sample in a study of cytomegalovirus exposure and HLA in healthy donors. Produced via immunoSEQ multiplex PCR; TCRdb's table is partial and in-frame only. The table shows 95,000 to 150,000 clones, with 78% occurring only once. The sample comprised PBMCs. The receptors come from a man aged 35-49 years in good health and CMV-seronegative. Both conserved end residues are trimmed from each CDR3.

J: TRBJ1-3; V: TRBV2; CDR3: ASTGTGRNTIY
J: TRBJ2-7; V: TRBV20-1; CDR3: SAIQGTEQY
J: TRBJ1-3; V: TRBV5-4; CDR3: ASSLGDRAYGNTIY
J: TRBJ2-6; V: TRBV21-1; CDR3: ASSKSGTGASGANVLT
J: TRBJ2-3; V: TRBV27; CDR3: ASLMSGLGDLSTDTQY
J: TRBJ2-7; V: TRBV18; CDR3: ASSPPSVNEQY
J: TRBJ2-3; V: TRBV7-2; CDR3: ASSFRAGVPTDTQY
J: TRBJ1-1; V: TRBV5-1; CDR3: ASSLGQVGTEAF
J: TRBJ1-5; V: TRBV5-5; CDR3: ASSPTGVQPQH
J: TRBJ1-1; V: TRBV4-3; CDR3: ASSQDQYGMNTEAF
J: TRBJ1-2; V: TRBV11-2; CDR3: ASSSQGSYGYT
J: TRBJ1-2; V: TRBV6-5; CDR3: ASSYVQGSEEGYT
J: TRBJ1-1; V: TRBV7-2; CDR3: ASSLKAGFLMNTEAF
J: TRBJ1-2; V: TRBV9; CDR3: ASKGTGNHYGYT
J: TRBJ2-7; V: TRBV5-5; CDR3: ASSFLPELEQY
J: TRBJ2-1; V: TRBV27; CDR3: ASSNTGTGLFNEQF
J: TRBJ2-4; V: TRBV13; CDR3: ASSTRGEGNIQY
J: TRBJ2-1; V: TRBV25-1; CDR3: ASRKGQGGNEQF
J: TRBJ2-6; V: TRBV5-1; CDR3: ASSLGGLTGANVLT